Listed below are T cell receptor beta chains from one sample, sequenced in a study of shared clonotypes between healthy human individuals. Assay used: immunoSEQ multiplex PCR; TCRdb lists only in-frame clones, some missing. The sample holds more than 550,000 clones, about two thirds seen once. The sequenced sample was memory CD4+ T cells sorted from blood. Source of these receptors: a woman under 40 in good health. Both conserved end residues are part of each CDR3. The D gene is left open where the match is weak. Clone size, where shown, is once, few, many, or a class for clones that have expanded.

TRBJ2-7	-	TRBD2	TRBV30	TGTGCCTGGAGTGAAGGGATAGCGGGAGGCGAGCAGTACTTC	CAWSEGIAGGEQYF
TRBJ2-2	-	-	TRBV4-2	TGTGCCAGCAGCCGGATTGCGGGCACCGGGGAGCTGTTTTTT	CASSRIAGTGELFF
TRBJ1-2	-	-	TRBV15	TGTGCCACCAGCAGAGATCCGAATAATAACTATGGCTACACCTTC	CATSRDPNNNYGYTF
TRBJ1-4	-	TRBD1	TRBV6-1	TGTGCCAGCACCCAAGGGGGCTACAAAGAGAAACTGTTTTTT	CASTQGGYKEKLFF
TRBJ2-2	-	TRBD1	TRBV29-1	TGCAGCGTCATCGGGACAGGGGTGTCCGGGGAGCTGTTTTTT	CSVIGTGVSGELFF
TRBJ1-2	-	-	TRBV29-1	TGCAGCGTTGATGCCCGTACGGATCGGGACTATGGCTACACCTTC	CSVDARTDRDYGYTF
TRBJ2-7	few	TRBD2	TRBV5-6	TGTGCCAGCAGCTATGTCCGTAGTGGGGGAGCGGGGGAGCAGTACTTC	CASSYVRSGGAGEQYF
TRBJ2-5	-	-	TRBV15	TGTGCCACCAGCAGATCAGACAGAAAAGAGACCCAGTACTTC	CATSRSDRKETQYF
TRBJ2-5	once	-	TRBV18	TGTGCCAGCTCACCAGCCATCCAAGAGACCCAGTACTTC	CASSPAIQETQYF
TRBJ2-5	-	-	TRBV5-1	TGCGCCAGCAGCTTGGTACTAGCAGACCAAGAGACCCAGTACTTC	CASSLVLADQETQYF
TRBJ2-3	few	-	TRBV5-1	TGCGCCAGCAGCTTGTGGGGTGGGTTACCGGATACGCAGTATTTT	CASSLWGGLPDTQYF
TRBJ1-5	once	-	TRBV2	TGTGCCAGCAGCCGACTCAATAGCAATCAGCCCCAGCATTTT	CASSRLNSNQPQHF
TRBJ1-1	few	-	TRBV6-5	TGTGCCAGCAGTGACAGGAGGGTGAACACTGAAGCTTTCTTT	CASSDRRVNTEAFF
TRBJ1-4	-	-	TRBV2	TGTGCCAGCAGCCCCAACAGAGCGAATGAAAAACTGTTTTTT	CASSPNRANEKLFF
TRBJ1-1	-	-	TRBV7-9	TGTGCCAGCAGCGGACACACCAACACTGAAGCTTTCTTT	CASSGHTNTEAFF
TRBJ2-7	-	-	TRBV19	TGTGCCAGTAGTCGATCCAGCGGTAAGTCCTACGAGCAGTACTTC	CASSRSSGKSYEQYF
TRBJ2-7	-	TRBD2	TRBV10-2	TGCGCCAGCAGTGAGTCTGGGGGTCCGGGAGGACTAGCGGGAGCTCGGGTCTTAGAGCAGTACTTC	CASSESGGPGGLAGARVLEQYF
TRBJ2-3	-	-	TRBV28	TGTGCCAGCAGTTTCCCACCAGCGGGCGGAGGAGATACGCAGTATTTT	CASSFPPAGGGDTQYF
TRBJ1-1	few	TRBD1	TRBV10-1	TGCGCCAGCAGACCGGGACAGGGCTTATCCAACACTGAAGCTTTCTTT	CASRPGQGLSNTEAFF
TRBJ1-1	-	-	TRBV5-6	TGTGCCAGCAGCGCTAGGGGGAGGAACACTGAAGCTTTCTTT	CASSARGRNTEAFF
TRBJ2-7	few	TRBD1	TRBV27	TGTGCCAGCAGTTTAGCCGGACCGGGACAGGGAGGGTACGAGCAGTACTTC	CASSLAGPGQGGYEQYF
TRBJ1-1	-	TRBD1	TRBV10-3	TGTGCCACCGAACAGGGGGTGAACACTGAAGCTTTCTTT	CATEQGVNTEAFF
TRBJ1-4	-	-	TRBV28	TGTGCCAGCAGTTTATACGTTCCACGGGGCCCTCGGGAAAAACTGTTTTTT	CASSLYVPRGPREKLFF
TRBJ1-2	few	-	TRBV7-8	TGTGCCAGCATCCCATCGGGAGAGGGGCAGGCCATCCCATATGGCTACACCTTC	CASIPSGEGQAIPYGYTF
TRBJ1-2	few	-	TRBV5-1	TGCGCCAGCAGTTTTCAGACAGACACTAACTATGGCTACACCTTC	CASSFQTDTNYGYTF
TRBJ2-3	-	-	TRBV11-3	TGTGCCAGCAGCTTAGGAGGGGCAGGACTGGGCACAGATACGCAGTATTTT	CASSLGGAGLGTDTQYF
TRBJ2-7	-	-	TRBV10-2	TGCGCCAGCAGTGAGTCTCGAACCGCGGGGCTTATCGACGAGCAGTACTTC	CASSESRTAGLIDEQYF
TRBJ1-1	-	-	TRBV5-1	TGCGCCAGCAGCTTGGGGGCGGGAGACACTGAAGCTTTCTTT	CASSLGAGDTEAFF
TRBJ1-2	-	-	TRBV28	TGTGCCAGCAGTTCACAGGGTTTCTATGGCTACACCTTC	CASSSQGFYGYTF
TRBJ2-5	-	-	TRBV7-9	TGTGCCAGCAGCTTAGAGGACGGGGAGACCCAGTACTTC	CASSLEDGETQYF
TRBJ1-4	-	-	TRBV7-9	TGTGCCAGCAGCTTAGTACAGAATGAAAAACTGTTTTTT	CASSLVQNEKLFF
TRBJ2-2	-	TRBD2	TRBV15	TGTGCCACCAGCAGACCACTCGGACTAGCAGTCGGGGAGCTGGTTTTT	CATSRPLGLAVGELVF
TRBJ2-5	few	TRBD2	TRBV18	TGTGCCAGCTCATCATCCTTAGCGGGAGGTAAAGAGACCCAGTACTTC	CASSSSLAGGKETQYF
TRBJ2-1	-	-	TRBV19	TGTGCCAGTAGTATTTGGGGGGAGAGGGGTGAGCAGTTCTTC	CASSIWGERGEQFF
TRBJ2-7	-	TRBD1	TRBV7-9	TGTGCCAGCAGCTTAGGGGCTCAGGGGGCCTACGAGCAGTACTTC	CASSLGAQGAYEQYF
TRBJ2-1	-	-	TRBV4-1	TGCGCCAGCAGCCAAGATCCGGACTCGCGGGCGAAAGAGCAGTTCTTC	CASSQDPDSRAKEQFF
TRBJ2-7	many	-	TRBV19	TGTGCCAGCCGCGAGGCCTCGGAGCAGTACTTC	CASREASEQYF
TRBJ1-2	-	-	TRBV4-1	TGCGCCAGCAGCCAAGTTCAGGGTCTATATGGCTACACCTTC	CASSQVQGLYGYTF
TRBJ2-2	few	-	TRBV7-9	TGTGCCAGCAGACCCCGGACCGGGACTTATAACACCGGGGAGCTGTTTTTT	CASRPRTGTYNTGELFF
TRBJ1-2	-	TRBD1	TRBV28	TGTGCCAGCAGAGGACAGGGGGCAAGGATTGGCTACACCTTC	CASRGQGARIGYTF
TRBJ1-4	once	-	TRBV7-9	TGTGCCAGCAGCTTTTCCCGAAGGGGCAATGAAAAACTGTTTTTT	CASSFSRRGNEKLFF
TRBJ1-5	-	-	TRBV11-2	TGTGCCAGCAGCCAAGCCGCAGCAGCTGGGGGGAATCAGCCCCAGCATTTT	CASSQAAAAGGNQPQHF
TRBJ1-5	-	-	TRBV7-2	TGTGCCAGCAGCTTAAGGAGCGGCAATCAGCCCCAGCATTTT	CASSLRSGNQPQHF
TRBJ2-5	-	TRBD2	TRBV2	TGTGCCAGCACTCCCACGGGTAGCGGGAGTCGAGAGACCCAGTACTTC	CASTPTGSGSRETQYF
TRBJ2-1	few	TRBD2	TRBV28	TGTGCCAGCAGTTTATTCGGCGGCGGGAGGGCCTACAATGAGCAGTTCTTC	CASSLFGGGRAYNEQFF